The clone carrying this T cell receptor beta chain was picked up a small number of times. Antigen: not known. The entry originates in a study of OX40 agonist ivuxolimab in advanced cancers. Study information: Dose-escalation patients were diagnosed with hepatocellular carcinoma, melanoma, renal cell cancer or head and neck cancer. Averaging around 60 years in age, with a range of roughly 20 to 79, the cohort was 82.7% male.

Study outcomes and limitations: Antigen specificity remained undetermined for the expanded peripheral T cells. Expanded clones belonging to CD8+ T cells outnumbered, on average, those of CD4+.

The method was immunoSEQ multiplex PCR; TCRdb's version includes in-frame clones alone and lacks a portion of them. The sample shows tens of thousands of clones, around 88% of them seen only once. The J segment lost 0 bases and the V segment lost 1 base, leaving 6 bases of the junction unmatched. The V gene's germline CDR1 is MRHNA and CDR2 SNTAGT. This CDR3 spans 17 amino acids. This material consisted of CD4+ or CD8+ T cells sorted from blood, taken in a trial of the OX40 agonist ivuxolimab. This TCR derives from an adult with an advanced solid tumor such as melanoma, head and neck, liver or kidney cancer. The chain uses TRBV6-4 and TRBJ2-4; 7 positions match TRBD1. The CDR3 region is CASSDWDSTLAKNIQYF. CDR3 coding DNA: TGTGCCAGCAGTGACTGGGACAGCACTCTAGCCAAAAACATTCAGTACTTC.